This T cell receptor beta chain came from a study of blood T cells in healthy people across ages. This CDR3 has 15 residues. Using a J-beta primer mix together with a sample-barcoded 5' primer, a second PCR was run for about 7 to 12 cycles. TCRdb itself ran the 5' RACE reads through MiXCR, one entry per CDR3 protein. This repertoire shows roughly 1,800,000 distinct CDR3 sequences, about 49% found once; its top ten account for roughly 2%. This receptor was taken from a woman between 40 and 55 years old in good health. The V gene is TRBV21-1, the J gene TRBJ2-2. TRBV21-1 is an annotated pseudogene. Sequences were obtained from blood. Written as DNA, the CDR3 is TGTGCCAGCAGCAAAGTGCTGGGATCCACCGGGGAGCTGTTTTTT. It encodes CASSKVLGSTGELFF.